These 5 T cell receptor beta chains share one sample of origin, sequenced in a study of T-cell reconstitution after alpha-beta-depleted transplantation in children. Unique molecular identifiers were incorporated when the TCRbeta library was constructed. Via MiXCR, TCRdb re-called the PCR reads, giving one row per CDR3 protein. Of 440,000 or so distinct CDR3 sequences in the sample, approximately 41% were seen once. This material consisted of PBMCs, taken before TCRalphabeta/CD19-depleted stem cell transplant. These receptors were taken from a girl aged 2-10 years with aplastic anemia, due to receive a stem cell transplant.

This clonotype has more than one count but fewer than ten. The J gene is TRBJ2-7, the V gene TRBV5-1; TRBD2 matches at 12 bases. Unmatched junction bases numbered 13, after V lost 4 bases and J lost 2 bases. This CDR3 has 18 residues. Germline V gene lookup returns CDR1 SGHRS and CDR2 YFSETQ. CDR3 DNA sequence: TGCGCCAGCAGCCCTCCGGGACTAGCGGGCCGAGCAGCCTACGAGCAGTACTTC. Amino acid sequence: CASSPPGLAGRAAYEQYF.

This clonotype is classed as medium-sized. V usage is TRBV7-2 and J usage is TRBJ2-3; 8 bases agree with TRBD2. Germline V lookup: CDR1 SGHTA, CDR2 FQGNSA. The CDR3 sequence is 14 residues long. With V trimmed by 4 bases and J by 4 bases, 4 bases remained unmatched. The CDR3 region is CASSSKAGADTQYF. As DNA, the CDR3 is TGTGCCAGCAGCTCTAAAGCGGGGGCAGATACGCAGTATTTT.

Note on this clonotype: A much larger clonotype is one base distant, so this may be a read error. The DNA for the CDR3 is TGCAGTGCTAGGGTGTTCAAAGATTTCTTT. Amino acid sequence: CSARVFKDFF. The chain combines TRBV20-1 with TRBJ1-1; no clear D gene. Trimming took 3 bases from V and 13 from J, leaving 12 bases between them. The length of the CDR3 is 10 residues. Per germline, CDR1 DFQATT and CDR2 SNEGSKA (reference sequence).

The J gene is TRBJ1-1, the V gene TRBV29-1, with D hard to call. Germline V CDR1 and CDR2: SQVTM, ANQGSEA. This CDR3 contains 13 residues. Trimming removed 7 bases at V and 0 bases at J, with 12 bases between. CDR3 amino acids: CSADPVMNTEAFF. Here the CDR3 DNA reads TGCAGCGCCGACCCCGTTATGAACACTGAAGCTTTCTTT.

Here the CDR3 reads CASRAGGPHNEQFF. Here the CDR3 DNA reads TGTGCCAGCCGAGCGGGAGGGCCTCACAATGAGCAGTTCTTC. J is TRBJ2-1 and V is TRBV7-2; 10 nucleotides agree with TRBD2. This CDR3 spans 14 amino acids. V shed 8 bases, J shed 5 bases, and the junction held 6 bases outside the gene matches. CDR1 and CDR2 (germline): SGHTA, FQGNSA. The variable domain in full, with the rest retrieved from reference TRBV7-2 and TRBJ2-1, is GAGVSQSPSNKVTEKGKDVELRCDPISGHTALYWYRQSLGQGLEFLIYFQGNSAPDKSGLPSDRFSAERTGGSVSTLTIQRTQQEDSAVYLCASRAGGPHNEQFFGPGTRLTVL.